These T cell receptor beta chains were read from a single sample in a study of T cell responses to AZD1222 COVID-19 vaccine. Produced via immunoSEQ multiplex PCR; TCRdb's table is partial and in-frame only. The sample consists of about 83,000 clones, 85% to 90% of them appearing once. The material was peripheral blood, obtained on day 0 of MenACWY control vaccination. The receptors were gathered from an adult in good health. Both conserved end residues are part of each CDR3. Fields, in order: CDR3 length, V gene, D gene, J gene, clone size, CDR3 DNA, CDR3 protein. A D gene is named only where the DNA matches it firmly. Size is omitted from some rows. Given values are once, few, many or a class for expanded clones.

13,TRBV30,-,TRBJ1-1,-,TGTGCCTGGAGTTCCCTAAGTGGGACTGAAGCTTTCTTT,CAWSSLSGTEAFF
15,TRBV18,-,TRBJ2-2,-,TGTGCCAGCTCACCACCGGGGGATAACACCGGGGAGCTGTTTTTT,CASSPPGDNTGELFF
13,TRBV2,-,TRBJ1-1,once,TGTGCCAGCAGTGTCACTTTGAACACTGAAGCTTTCTTT,CASSVTLNTEAFF
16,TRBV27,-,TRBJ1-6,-,TGTGCCAGCAGTCCCAGGTGGGGGGCCTCTAATTCACCCCTCCACTTT,CASSPRWGASNSPLHF
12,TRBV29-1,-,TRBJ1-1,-,TGCAGCGTTGTCCGGGTGAACACTGAAGCTTTCTTT,CSVVRVNTEAFF
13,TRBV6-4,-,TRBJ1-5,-,TGTGCCAGCAGTGGGGAGGGCGGTCAGCCCCAGCATTTT,CASSGEGGQPQHF
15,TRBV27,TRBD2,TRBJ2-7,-,TGTGCCAGCAGTCCGGGGACTAGCGGATTTTACGAGCAGTACTTC,CASSPGTSGFYEQYF
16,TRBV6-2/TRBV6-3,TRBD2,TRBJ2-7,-,TGTGCCAGCAGTTACGGTGGACTAGCGGGAGTCGCAGAGCAGTACTTC,CASSYGGLAGVAEQYF
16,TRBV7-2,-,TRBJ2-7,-,TGTGCCAGCAGCTTACCCCCGGCTGGAGGTTCCTACGAGCAGTACTTC,CASSLPPAGGSYEQYF
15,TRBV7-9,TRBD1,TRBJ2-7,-,TGTGCCAGCATCGTAAACCGGGACAGCTCCTACGAGCAGTACTTC,CASIVNRDSSYEQYF
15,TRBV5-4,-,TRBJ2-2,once,TGTGCCAGCAGCTTGGGGGGGCGCGGCACCGGGGAGCTGTTTTTT,CASSLGGRGTGELFF
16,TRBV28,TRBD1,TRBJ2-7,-,TGTGCCAGCAGTTTAAGGGACAGTTGGTCTACCTACGAGCAGTACTTC,CASSLRDSWSTYEQYF
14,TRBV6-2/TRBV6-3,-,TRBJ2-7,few,TGTGCCAGCAGTTACTCAGCGAGCTCCTACGAGCAGTACTTC,CASSYSASSYEQYF
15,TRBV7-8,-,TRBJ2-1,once,TGTGCCAGCAGCTTAGCGCGGACTTCCTACAATGAGCAGTTCTTC,CASSLARTSYNEQFF
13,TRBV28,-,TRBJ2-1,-,TGTGCCAGCGGGGACACATCCTACAATGAGCAGTTCTTC,CASGDTSYNEQFF
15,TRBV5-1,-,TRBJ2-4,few,TGCGCCACCCCCGACAGTCTCCTAGCCAAAAACATTCAGTACTTC,CATPDSLLAKNIQYF
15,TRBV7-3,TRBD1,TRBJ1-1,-,TGTGCCAGCAGCTATCTACAGGGGCGGAACACTGAAGCTTTCTTT,CASSYLQGRNTEAFF
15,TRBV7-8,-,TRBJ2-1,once,TGTGCCAGCAGCCTAGCCTTGGGTTCGGACAATGAGCAGTTCTTC,CASSLALGSDNEQFF
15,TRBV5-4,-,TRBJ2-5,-,TGTGCCAGCTCTCTTTTTCGGGTAATCGAGGAGACCCAGTACTTC,CASSLFRVIEETQYF
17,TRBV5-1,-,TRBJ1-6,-,TGCGCCAGCAGCTTGGCTTCAGGGACTTCCTATAATTCACCCCTCCACTTT,CASSLASGTSYNSPLHF
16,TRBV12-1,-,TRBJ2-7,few,TGTGCCAGCATTGGTTTGTGGCTGACTAGCTCCTACGAGCAGTACTTC,CASIGLWLTSSYEQYF
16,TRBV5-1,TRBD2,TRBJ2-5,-,TGCGCCAGCAGCTTGAGGACTAGCGGAATCCAAGAGACCCAGTACTTC,CASSLRTSGIQETQYF
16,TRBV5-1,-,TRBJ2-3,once,TGCGCCAGCAGCTTGCCGACAGGTTACTCCACAGATACGCAGTATTTT,CASSLPTGYSTDTQYF
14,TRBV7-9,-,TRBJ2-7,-,TGTGCCAGCAGCTTGACAGAACCCCTCTACGAGCAGTACTTC,CASSLTEPLYEQYF
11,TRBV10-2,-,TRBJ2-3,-,TGCGCCAGCAGTGAGACAGATACGCAGTATTTT,CASSETDTQYF
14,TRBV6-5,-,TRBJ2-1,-,TGTGCCAGCAGTTACGGAGACCCCAGCGTCGAGCAGTTCTTC,CASSYGDPSVEQFF
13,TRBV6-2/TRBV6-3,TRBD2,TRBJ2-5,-,TGTGCCAGCAGTCATGGGACTATTGAGACCCAGTACTTC,CASSHGTIETQYF
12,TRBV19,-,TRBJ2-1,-,TGTGCCAGTAGTATTCACAGATTCTACCAGTTCTTC,CASSIHRFYQFF
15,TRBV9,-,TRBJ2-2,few,TGTGCCAGCAGCGTAGATGTTAGCGTCACCGGGGAGCTGTTTTTT,CASSVDVSVTGELFF
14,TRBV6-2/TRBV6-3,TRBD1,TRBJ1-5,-,TGTGCCAGCAGCCCTTGGACAGGGGGTCAGCCCCAGCATTTT,CASSPWTGGQPQHF
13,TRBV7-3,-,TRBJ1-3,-,TGTGCCAGCAGCTTTGGGTTTGGAAACACCATATATTTT,CASSFGFGNTIYF
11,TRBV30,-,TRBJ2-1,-,TGTGCCTGGAGTGCGGGACGACTGCAGTTCTTC,CAWSAGRLQFF
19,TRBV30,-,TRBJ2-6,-,TGTGCCTGGAGTGTCCTTTTCGACCGGGCCGACTCTGGGGCCAACGTCCTGACTTTC,CAWSVLFDRADSGANVLTF
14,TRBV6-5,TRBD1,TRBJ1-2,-,TGTGCCAGCAGTTACTCGGGGACAGACTATGGCTACACCTTC,CASSYSGTDYGYTF
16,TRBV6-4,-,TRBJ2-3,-,TGTGCCAGCAGTGACTCTTCCCGGGCTAGCGCAGATACGCAGTATTTT,CASSDSSRASADTQYF
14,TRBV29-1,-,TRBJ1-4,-,TGCAGCGTTGGTGTGGGCACAGGGCTTGAAAAACTGTTTTTT,CSVGVGTGLEKLFF
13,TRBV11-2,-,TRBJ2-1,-,TGTGCCAGCAGCTTAATGGGGAGCAATGAGCAGTTCTTC,CASSLMGSNEQFF
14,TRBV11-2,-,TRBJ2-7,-,TGTGCCAGCAGCTCTTACGGGAGCTCCTACGAGCAGTACTTC,CASSSYGSSYEQYF
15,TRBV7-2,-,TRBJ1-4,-,TGTGCCAGCAGCTTACAGCACGCATCCAATGAAAAACTGTTTTTT,CASSLQHASNEKLFF
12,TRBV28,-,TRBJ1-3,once,TGTGCCACGGGGGGGTACGGAAACACCATATATTTT,CATGGYGNTIYF
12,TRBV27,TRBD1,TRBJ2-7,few,TGTGCCAGCAGTCCACACAGGGGCGAGCAGTACTTC,CASSPHRGEQYF
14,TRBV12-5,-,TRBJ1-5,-,TGTGCTAGTGGTTTGACCCCGGGCAATCAGCCCCAGCATTTT,CASGLTPGNQPQHF
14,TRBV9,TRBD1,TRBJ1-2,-,TGTGCCAGCAGCCCCCACAGGGGTTTCTATGGCTACACCTTC,CASSPHRGFYGYTF
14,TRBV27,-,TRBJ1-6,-,TGTGCCAGCAGGGGGAGGGACCCCGGTTCACCCCTCCACTTT,CASRGRDPGSPLHF
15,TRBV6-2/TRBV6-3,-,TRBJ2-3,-,TGTGCCAGCAGTTTGTGGTCAGACCACACAGATACGCAGTATTTT,CASSLWSDHTDTQYF
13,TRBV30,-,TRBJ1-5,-,TGTGCCTGGAGTGGAACAGACAATCAGCCCCAGCATTTT,CAWSGTDNQPQHF
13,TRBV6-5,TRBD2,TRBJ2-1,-,TGTGCCAGCAGTTACCCGGGGGGGAGTGAGCAGTTCTTC,CASSYPGGSEQFF
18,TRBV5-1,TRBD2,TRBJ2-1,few,TGCGCCAGCAGCTTGGCCCAGACTAGCGATGGCTCCTACAATGAGCAGTTCTTC,CASSLAQTSDGSYNEQFF
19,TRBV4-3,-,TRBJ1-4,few,TGCGCCAGCAGCCTAAAACTGAGGCACAGCCAGACAACTAATGAAAAACTGTTTTTT,CASSLKLRHSQTTNEKLFF
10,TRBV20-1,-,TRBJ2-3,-,TGCAGTAGCGTTACAGATACGCAGTATTTT,CSSVTDTQYF
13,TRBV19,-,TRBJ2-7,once,TGTGCCAGTACCCCCGGTATTTCCTACGAGCAGTACTTC,CASTPGISYEQYF
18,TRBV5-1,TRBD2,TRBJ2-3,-,TGCGCCAGCAGCACGCAACCGGCTAGCGGGACCCGGACAGATACGCAGTATTTT,CASSTQPASGTRTDTQYF
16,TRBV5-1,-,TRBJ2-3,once,TGCGCCAGCAGCTTGGGACAGGTGGATGGGACAGATACGCAGTATTTT,CASSLGQVDGTDTQYF
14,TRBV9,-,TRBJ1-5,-,TGTGCCAGCAGCGTAGGGGGTGCCGATCAGCCCCAGCATTTT,CASSVGGADQPQHF
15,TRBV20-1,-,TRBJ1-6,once,TGCAGTGCTAGTCCCGGCAGTGGCCTTGTGGGGGCCCTCCACTTT,CSASPGSGLVGALHF